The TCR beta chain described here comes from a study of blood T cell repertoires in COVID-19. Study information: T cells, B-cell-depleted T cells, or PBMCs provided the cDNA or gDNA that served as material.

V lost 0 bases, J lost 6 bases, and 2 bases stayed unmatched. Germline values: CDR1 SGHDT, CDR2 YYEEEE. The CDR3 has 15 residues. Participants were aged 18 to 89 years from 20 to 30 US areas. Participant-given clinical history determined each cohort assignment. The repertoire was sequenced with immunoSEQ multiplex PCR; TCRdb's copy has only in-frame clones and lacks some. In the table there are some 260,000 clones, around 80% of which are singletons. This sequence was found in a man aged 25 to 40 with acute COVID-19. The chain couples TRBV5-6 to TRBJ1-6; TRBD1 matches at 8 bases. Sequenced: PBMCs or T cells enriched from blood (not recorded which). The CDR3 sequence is CASSLEDRANSPLHF. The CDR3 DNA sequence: TGTGCCAGCAGCTTGGAGGACAGGGCTAATTCACCCCTCCACTTT.